The next 20 T cell receptor beta chains were all read from a single sample in a study of blood T cell repertoires in COVID-19. Method: immunoSEQ multiplex PCR; TCRdb's copy keeps in-frame clones and lacks some. The repertoire holds more than 100,000 clones, with about four fifths as singletons. Sample: peripheral blood. The receptors shown here come from a woman aged 60-75 years with active or convalescent COVID-19.

The chain is built from TRBV4-1 and TRBJ1-6; D gene unclear. CDR1 is MGHRA and CDR2 is YSYEKL in the germline V gene. Between the trimmed V and J ends, which lost 0 bases and 7 bases, there was a span of 4 bases. The CDR3 is made up of 13 amino acids. CDR3 DNA: TGCGCCAGCAGCCAAGATCTGAATTCACCCCTCCACTTT. Residues: CASSQDLNSPLHF.

The rearrangement joins TRBV7-8 to TRBJ2-1; 10 bases map to TRBD2. Trimming cost V 5 bases and J 6 bases; bases outside gene matches: 7. In germline, CDR1 is SGHVS, CDR2 FQNEAQ. The CDR3 is 15 residues long. The CDR3 is CASSGAGGRSNEQFF. The CDR3 nucleotides are TGTGCCAGCAGCGGAGCGGGAGGGCGGAGCAATGAGCAGTTCTTC.

As DNA, the CDR3 is TGTGCCAGCAGTTACACTGGTGGGCGGGGCGGTGAAAAACTGTTTTTT. Translating it yields CASSYTGGRGGEKLFF. The chain recombines TRBV6-5 with TRBJ1-4, with D perhaps matching TRBD1 (5 bases). Trimming stripped 2 bases from V and 7 bases from J, with 17 bases between. The CDR3 contains 16 residues. Germline V gene lookup returns CDR1 MNHEY and CDR2 SVGAGI.

This clone was detected only once. The chain links TRBV29-1 to TRBJ2-1; 7 bases are a match to TRBD2. Trimming at V came to 2 bases and at J to 8 bases, leaving 3 bases not matched to a gene. Germline values: CDR1 SQVTM, CDR2 ANQGSEA. The CDR3 sequence is 12 residues long. CDR3 in amino acids: CSVENRGDEQFF. The CDR3 DNA sequence: TGCAGCGTTGAAAACCGGGGGGATGAGCAGTTCTTC.

V gene TRBV6-5 combines with J gene TRBJ1-1; D gene ambiguous. V lost 4 bases, J lost 6 bases, and 9 bases lay in between. The CDR3 has 12 residues. The germline CDR1 and CDR2 sequences are MNHEY and SVGAGI. CDR3 DNA: TGTGCCAGCAGTTCCTGGGAGGCTGAAGCTTTCTTT. Residues: CASSSWEAEAFF.

The rearrangement uses TRBV28 and TRBJ2-5, with 8 positions matching TRBD1. The CDR3 totals 16 residues. V lost 2 bases and J lost 2; bases outside the gene matches: 7. CDR1 and CDR2 from the germline V gene are MDHEN and SYDVKM. CDR3 sequence reads: CASSLPGTGKQETQYF. CDR3 coding DNA: TGTGCCAGCAGTTTACCCGGGACAGGAAAGCAAGAGACCCAGTACTTC.

The chain couples TRBV15 to TRBJ2-3; TRBD2 matches at 11 bases. V lost 1 base to trimming and J lost 5 bases; unmatched junction nucleotides: 8. The CDR3 is 17 residues long. The germline CDR1 and CDR2 sequences are LNHNV and YYDKDF (reference sequence). The CDR3 protein is CATSRAGSGRAGDTQYF. The CDR3 nucleotides are TGTGCCACCAGCAGAGCGGGTAGCGGGAGGGCCGGAGATACGCAGTATTTT.

The chain is built from TRBV19 and TRBJ1-1, with D possibly TRBD1 on 6 matching bases. The V and J ends lost 5 bases and 6 bases respectively, with 19 bases between them. The CDR3 loop spans 15 amino acids. CDR1 is LNHDA and CDR2 is SQIVND in the germline V gene (reference sequence). This CDR3 is CASSVPGQLRAEAFF. In nucleotides, the CDR3 is TGTGCCAGTAGTGTTCCGGGACAATTGAGGGCTGAAGCTTTCTTT.

The CDR3 DNA reads as TGCAGCGTTGGGTGGGCTAACCAAGAGACCCAGTACTTC. Translating gives CSVGWANQETQYF. The V gene is TRBV29-1, the J gene TRBJ2-5; no definite D call. The germline gives CDR1 SQVTM, CDR2 ANQGSEA. This CDR3 spans 13 amino acids. The ends were cut back, 4 bases at V and 0 bases at J, with 9 bases in the middle.

The CDR3 coding sequence is TGTGCCAGCAGCCTACTAGCCGGGGAGCTGTTTTTT. Its translation: CASSLLAGELFF. The V and J genes are TRBV7-7 and TRBJ2-2; TRBD2 might be the D (5 bases). The germline V gene has CDR1 SSHAT and CDR2 FNYEAQ (reference sequence). The CDR3 totals 12 residues. Trimming removed 5 bases from V and 6 bases from J, with 7 bases in between.

This clone was picked up a small number of times. The CDR3 coding sequence is TGTGCCAGCAGCCGAGCGACTAGCCGGAACACCGGGGAGCTGTTTTTT. Its translation is CASSRATSRNTGELFF. The rearrangement joins TRBV3-1 (or the pseudogene TRBV3-2) to TRBJ2-2, with TRBD2 identical over 7 bases. CDR1 and CDR2 (germline): LGHDT, YNNKEL (reference sequence). J gave up 1 base and V 4 bases, and 6 bases lay outside the gene matches. The CDR3 has 16 residues.

The chain couples TRBV5-4 to TRBJ1-1; no clear D. Trimming shortened V by 4 bases and J by 5 bases, and 15 bases separated the two germline ends. The CDR3 totals 14 residues. The germline CDR1 and CDR2 sequences are SGHNT and YYREEE (reference sequence). This chain's CDR3 is CASSDGWRGTEAFF. The DNA of the CDR3 is TGTGCCAGCAGCGACGGTTGGCGGGGAACTGAAGCTTTCTTT.

The chain employs TRBV4-2 and TRBJ1-2; 9 nucleotides line up with TRBD1. The CDR3 is 22 residues long. CDR1 LGHNA and CDR2 YNFKEQ come from the germline V gene. Trimming at V came to 1 base and at J to 0 bases, leaving 21 bases not matched to a gene. CDR3: CASSQGPYRGAGTGLTNYGYTF. The DNA for the CDR3 is TGTGCCAGCAGCCAAGGTCCCTATAGAGGAGCCGGGACAGGGCTTACTAACTATGGCTACACCTTC.

J is TRBJ2-1 and V is TRBV9; possibly TRBD2 for D (6 bases). V lost 3 bases to trimming and J lost 0 bases, with 16 bases between them. This CDR3 is built from 17 residues. Germline CDR1 is SGDLS and CDR2 is YYNGEE. The CDR3 sequence is CASSASSSESSYNEQFF. CDR3 bases: TGTGCCAGCAGCGCGAGTTCTAGCGAAAGCTCCTACAATGAGCAGTTCTTC.

The chain links TRBV28 to TRBJ2-1; D may be TRBD2 (6 bases). V lost 3 bases to trimming and J lost 5 bases, with 20 bases between them. CDR1 and CDR2 from the germline V gene are MDHEN and SYDVKM. CDR3 length equals 17 residues. The CDR3 protein is CASSFLSGRRGNNEQFF. The CDR3, as DNA: TGTGCCAGCAGTTTCTTATCGGGTCGGCGGGGAAACAATGAGCAGTTCTTC. Based on the CDR3 plus reference TRBV28 and TRBJ2-1, the full variable domain is DVKVTQSSRYLVKRTGEKVFLECVQDMDHENMFWYRQDPGLGLRLIYFSYDVKMKEKGDIPEGYSVSREKKERFSLILESASTNQTSMYLCASSFLSGRRGNNEQFFGPGTRLTVL.

This clone turned up a few times. The chain joins TRBV6-4 to TRBJ1-1; 7 bases are a match to TRBD1. Trimming took 5 bases from V and 0 from J; bases not matched to a gene: 6. The CDR3 totals 15 residues. Germline V gene sequence: CDR1 MRHNA, CDR2 SNTAGT. CDR3 sequence: CASSNGTDMNTEAFF. As DNA, the CDR3 is TGTGCCAGCAGTAACGGGACAGACATGAACACTGAAGCTTTCTTT.

This clone was seen a handful of times. The V and J genes are TRBV6-1 and TRBJ1-6, with D possibly matching TRBD1 (5 bases). Germline CDR1 and CDR2: MNHNS and SASEGT. CDR3 length equals 13 residues. V lost 1 base, J lost 13 bases, and 11 bases lay in between. CDR3 loop: CASSEGGALPLHF. The CDR3 nucleotides are TGTGCCAGCAGTGAAGGCGGGGCGCTCCCCCTCCACTTT.

This clone is classed as medium-sized. This chain joins TRBV3-1 (or the pseudogene TRBV3-2) and TRBJ2-3; 10 bases map to TRBD2. The CDR3 loop spans 20 amino acids. Germline lookup yields CDR1 LGHDT and CDR2 YNNKEL (reference sequence). Losses at the gene ends were 0 bases for V and 0 bases for J; bases not matched to a gene: 12. The CDR3 loop reads CASSQERTSGARTSTDTQYF. CDR3 nucleotides: TGTGCCAGCAGCCAAGAGCGAACTAGCGGGGCGAGAACTAGCACAGATACGCAGTATTTT.

This chain uses TRBV11-3 with TRBJ1-6; 10 bases are a match to TRBD1. Trimming removed 1 base from V and 8 bases from J; junction bases left unmatched: 11. CDR1 and CDR2 (germline): SGHNT, YENEEA. This CDR3 has 18 amino acids. As DNA, the CDR3 is TGTGCCAGCAGCTTAGTTTGGGACAGGGGATACAGGCATTCACCCCTCCACTTT. It encodes CASSLVWDRGYRHSPLHF.

The chain has TRBV4-2 and TRBJ1-4; 8 positions agree with TRBD1. CDR1 and CDR2 (germline): LGHNA, YNFKEQ. The CDR3 is 14 residues long. J gave up 8 bases and V 4 bases, and 6 bases lay outside the gene matches. CDR3 protein: CASSPGQDEEKLFF. The CDR3 nucleotides are TGTGCCAGCAGCCCGGGACAGGATGAAGAAAAACTGTTTTTT.